The source of this T cell receptor beta chain is a study of T-cell memory formation after mild COVID-19. This CDR3 contains 12 residues. Trimming stripped 5 bases from V and 10 bases from J, with 9 bases between. TCRdb passed the 5' RACE reads through MiXCR, listing each CDR3 protein once. The sample shows about 420,000 distinct CDR3 sequences, less than 25% of them seen only once. The V and J genes are TRBV12-3 or TRBV12-4 and TRBJ1-6; D not resolved. This sequence originates from an adult woman who had mild COVID-19 (a few samples of this study predate the infection). Cell type and time point are not known. Sequenced: PBMCs or a T cell subset sorted from them (not recorded which). This chain's CDR3 is CASSPFSSPLHF. CDR3 DNA: TGTGCCAGCAGTCCTTTTAGCTCACCCCTCCACTTT.